This T cell receptor beta chain was identified during a study of cytomegalovirus exposure and HLA in healthy donors. The study's findings and limits: A link between a missense DCLRE1C variant and TCR beta V- and J-gene trimming emerged from a later analysis. Investigators reported more than 150 TCR beta chains as tied to cytomegalovirus. Apart from CMV serostatus, no immune exposure information was available.

13 Jbeta primers and 60 Vbeta primers were used for the PCR. Source study methods: There were about 80 million unique TCR beta chains by a later count, and approximately 11 million of them were shared. Method: immunoSEQ multiplex PCR; TCRdb's copy keeps in-frame clones and lacks some. That table furnishes V, J and clone size, whereas the DNA furnished D and trimming. The data hold 100,000 to 150,000 clones, with around 75% observed a single time. Concerning this clone: Its antigen is not identified.

The CDR3 totals 19 residues. The V end was cut by 1 base, the J end by 0 bases, with 22 bases between. The germline gives CDR1 MGHRA, CDR2 YSYEKL. J is TRBJ2-7 and V is TRBV4-1, with D hard to call. Sequenced sample: PBMCs. The TCR sequence derives from a woman between 45 and 65 years old in good health and CMV-seropositive. The CDR3 nucleotides are TGCGCCAGCAGCCAAGGACTCACCACCCCCCCTGGAAGCTCCTACGAGCAGTACTTC. It translates to CASSQGLTTPPGSSYEQYF.